This T cell receptor beta chain appears in the sequencing data of a study of identical twins (dated by TCRdb to the mid-2010s). Regarding the research as a whole: To test whether fetal clonotypes persist, the study used deep sequencing on TCR alpha and beta repertoires from monozygotic twins, unrelated adults of various ages, and cord blood. Replicate twin experiments were performed at different times using different library preparation protocols to rule out contamination. Broad study findings and their caveats: Because the same donors could not be followed over many years, conclusions were based on cross-sectional statistical analysis. Fewer insertions were carried by abundant cord blood beta clonotypes, a similar but weaker trend appeared in young adult naive repertoires, and no such trend appeared in memory repertoires. Invariant T cells such as MAIT and iNKT could partly confound zero-insertion analyses, though diverse VJ usage argued against this for most clonotypes. A weaker excess of twin sharing was found in beta out-of-frame sequences because the signal-to-noise ratio was lowered by fewer shared sequences. Recombination models systematically underestimated out-of-frame TCR alpha sharing in monozygotic twins but agreed with sharing between unrelated individuals. Compared with coincidental sharing between unrelated individuals, an excess of low generation-probability sequences was observed among out-of-frame TCR alpha sequences shared between twins.

In this sample, this clonotype turned up a few times. This receptor's antigen is unknown. Germline and junction disagree at one end, which may indicate a read error. The library was produced with 5' RACE. The sample was run on an Illumina HiSeq 2000. A universal primer binding site was added through template switching, and the final cDNA carried a unique molecular identifier so that TCR cDNA molecules could be counted accurately. First-strand cDNA for TCR alpha and beta chains was synthesized from specific primers in the conserved constant-segment region. To control for contamination, every cDNA library carried two barcodes: a SMART-Mk sample barcode plus Illumina barcodes. TruSeq adapter sequences along with Illumina sample barcodes were introduced in two successive PCR steps. The Illumina HiSeq platform was used with custom primers to sequence TCR alpha and beta cDNA libraries. Per the authors' processing: Unique molecular identifiers were extracted from raw reads with MiGEC, and CDR3 positions were determined with MiXCR. For each individual, recombination models were inferred using an EM algorithm with the repgenHMM and IGoR tools. The tcR package in R was used for shared clonotype analysis, with sharing normalized by the product of cloneset sizes. Out-of-frame nonproductive sequences were analyzed to study raw recombination free of thymic and clonal selection effects. In TCRdb, the public reads were trimmed at Q25 with fastp and aligned with MiXCR, with productive beta chains retained. Every distinct CDR3 protein forms one entry, paired with its most common genes and DNA. The V and J calls were determined by TCRdb, not by the authors. This sample is represented by hundreds of thousands of distinct CDR3 sequences; more than 9% of them were singletons. The ten largest clones take up around 1.6% of the sample.

Every donor in the study was a healthy Caucasian. Three pairs of female monozygotic twins, all aged 18 to 29 years, made up the twin cohort. Peripheral blood mononuclear cells were the source from which RNA for the TCR libraries was isolated. Its CDR3 holds 10 amino acids, cysteine through phenylalanine. Left in the record is the CDR3 DNA by itself, 30 bases read in frame from the first base. The germline V gene specifies MDHEN as CDR1 and SYDVKM as CDR2. This same sample was also taken into another study, of yellow fever vaccine responses in identical twins. Taken from the second paper: The authors reported that the T cell response to vaccination in identical twins appeared partly convergent and partly personalized. The study precisely tracked vaccine-responding T cell clones in identical twins.

The chain couples TRBV28 to TRBJ2-7; no D gene call is confident. Sequenced sample: PBMCs. The clonotype originates from a woman aged 18-29 years in good health. The CDR3 sequence is CSSPGYEQYF. The DNA sequence is given as TGTTCCAGTCCCGGTTACGAGCAGTACTTC. With the rest looked up from the reference TRBV28 and TRBJ2-7 genes rather than sequenced, the full variable domain is DVKVTQSSRYLVKRTGEKVFLECVQDMDHENMFWYRQDPGLGLRLIYFSYDVKMKEKGDIPEGYSVSREKKERFSLILESASTNQTSMYLCSSPGYEQYFGPGTRLTVT.